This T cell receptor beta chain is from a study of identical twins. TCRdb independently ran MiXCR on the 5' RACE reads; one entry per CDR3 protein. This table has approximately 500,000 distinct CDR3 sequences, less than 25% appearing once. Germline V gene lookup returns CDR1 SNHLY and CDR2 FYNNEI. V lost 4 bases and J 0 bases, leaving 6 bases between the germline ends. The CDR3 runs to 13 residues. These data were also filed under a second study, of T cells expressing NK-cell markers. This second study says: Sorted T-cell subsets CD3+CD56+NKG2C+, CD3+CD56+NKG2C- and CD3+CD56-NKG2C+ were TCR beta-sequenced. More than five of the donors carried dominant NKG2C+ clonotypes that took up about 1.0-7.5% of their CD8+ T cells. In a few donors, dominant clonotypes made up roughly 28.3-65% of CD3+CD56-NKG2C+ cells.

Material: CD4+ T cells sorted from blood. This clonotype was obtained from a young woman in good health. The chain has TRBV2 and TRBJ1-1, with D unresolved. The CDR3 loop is CASSVSLNTEAFF. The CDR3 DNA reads TGTGCCAGCAGTGTTTCTCTGAACACTGAAGCTTTCTTT.